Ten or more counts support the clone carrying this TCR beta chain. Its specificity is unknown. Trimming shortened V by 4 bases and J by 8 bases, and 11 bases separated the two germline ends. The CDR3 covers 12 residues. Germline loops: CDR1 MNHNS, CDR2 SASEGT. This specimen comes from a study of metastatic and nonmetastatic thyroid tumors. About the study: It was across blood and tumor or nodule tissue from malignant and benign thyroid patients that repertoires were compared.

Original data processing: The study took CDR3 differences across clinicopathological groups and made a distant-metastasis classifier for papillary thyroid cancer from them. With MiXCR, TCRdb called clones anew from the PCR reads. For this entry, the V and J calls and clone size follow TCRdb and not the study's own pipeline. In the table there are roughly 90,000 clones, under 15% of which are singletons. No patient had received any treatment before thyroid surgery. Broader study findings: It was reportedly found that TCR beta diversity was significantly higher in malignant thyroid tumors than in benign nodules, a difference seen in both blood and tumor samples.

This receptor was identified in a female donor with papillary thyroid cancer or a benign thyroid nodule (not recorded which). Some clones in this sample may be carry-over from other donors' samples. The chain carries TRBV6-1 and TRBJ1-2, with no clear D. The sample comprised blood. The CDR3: CASSGRMGGYTF. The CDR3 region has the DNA TGTGCCAGCAGTGGGAGAATGGGGGGCTACACCTTC.